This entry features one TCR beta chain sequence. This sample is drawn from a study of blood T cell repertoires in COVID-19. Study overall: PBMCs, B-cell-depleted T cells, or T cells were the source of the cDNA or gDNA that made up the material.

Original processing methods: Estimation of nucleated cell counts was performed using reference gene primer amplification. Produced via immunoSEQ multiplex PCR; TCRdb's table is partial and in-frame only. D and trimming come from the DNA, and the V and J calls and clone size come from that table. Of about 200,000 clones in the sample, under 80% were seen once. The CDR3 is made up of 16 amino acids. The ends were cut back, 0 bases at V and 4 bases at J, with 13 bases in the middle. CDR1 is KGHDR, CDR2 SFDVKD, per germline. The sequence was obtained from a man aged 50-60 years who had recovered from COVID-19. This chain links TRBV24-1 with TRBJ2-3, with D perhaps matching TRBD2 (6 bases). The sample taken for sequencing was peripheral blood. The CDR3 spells CATSDLFGRGADTQYF. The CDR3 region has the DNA TGTGCCACCAGTGATTTGTTCGGGAGAGGGGCAGATACGCAGTATTTT.